This T cell receptor beta chain was sequenced for a study of blood T cells in healthy people across ages. Study results and caveats: Among T cells, TCR beta diversity per million cells dropped roughly linearly as age rose.

The CDR3 loop spans 15 amino acids. The V gene's germline CDR1 is MGHRA and CDR2 YSYEKL. Unmatched junction bases numbered 4, after V lost 0 bases and J lost 2 bases. With a J-beta primer mix and a sample-barcoded 5' primer, a second PCR ran about 6 to 11 cycles. Carrying 12 random nucleotides, a template-switch adaptor labeled each individual cDNA molecule. TCRdb re-analysed the 5' RACE reads in MiXCR, keeping a single row per CDR3 protein. There are more than 650,000 distinct CDR3 sequences in the sample; roughly 50% occur only once, and 40% to 50% lies in the top ten. Each donor had approximately 10 milliliters of peripheral blood drawn. On this clonotype: The antigen remains undetermined.

The chain recombines TRBV4-1 with TRBJ2-7, with 7 positions matching TRBD2. Sequenced: blood. This clonotype was obtained from a man older than 75 in good health. The CDR3 loop reads CASSQESGTTYEQYF. Here the CDR3 DNA reads TGCGCCAGCAGCCAAGAAAGCGGGACGACCTACGAGCAGTACTTC.